Listed below are T cell receptor beta chains from one sample, sequenced in a study of blood T cell repertoires in COVID-19. Some clones are missing from TCRdb's copy, which holds only in-frame ones; the method was immunoSEQ multiplex PCR. The sample consists of 95,000 to 150,000 clones, about 80% of them appearing once. Specimen: peripheral blood. All receptors derive from a human donor in a cohort sampled during active COVID-19. The CDR3 runs from the conserved cysteine through the conserved F or W. The D gene is left open where the match is weak. The listing skips clone size in some rows; elsewhere it reads once, few, many or a size class.

-	TRBV7-8	-	TRBJ1-2	TGTGCCAGCAGCCCGACGGTGCTAGGCTATGGCTACACCTTC	CASSPTVLGYGYTF
TRBD2	TRBV4-1	-	TRBJ2-3	TGCGCCAGCAGCCAAGCTGTGACTAGCGGGACAGATACGCAGTATTTT	CASSQAVTSGTDTQYF
-	TRBV28	-	TRBJ1-1	TGTGCCAGCAGTCCTATCCAGGGGATGAACACTGAAGCTTTCTTT	CASSPIQGMNTEAFF
-	TRBV5-1	once	TRBJ1-1	TGCGCCAGCAGCTTGATCCAGGGAGGGAACACTGAAGCTTTCTTT	CASSLIQGGNTEAFF
TRBD2	TRBV24-1	-	TRBJ2-5	TGTGCCACCAGTGGACTAGCGGGTAAGGGGGAGACCCAGTACTTC	CATSGLAGKGETQYF
-	TRBV10-3	-	TRBJ1-3	TGTGCCAACTCTCCGGACGGCGGGACCTCTGGAAACACCATATATTTT	CANSPDGGTSGNTIYF
TRBD2	TRBV5-1	-	TRBJ2-5	TGCGCCAGCAGCTTGGGACTAGCGGGAGTAAAAGAGACCCAGTACTTC	CASSLGLAGVKETQYF
TRBD1	TRBV5-5	-	TRBJ1-1	TGTGCCAGCAGCTTGTGGCCCAGGGGGGTCCGGGGAGCTTTCTTT	CASSLWPRGVRGAFF
-	TRBV23-1	-	TRBJ2-7	TGCGCCAGCAGTCAAGGTCTGTCGGGACTCCCTGCCGAGCAGTACTTC	CASSQGLSGLPAEQYF
TRBD1	TRBV18	-	TRBJ1-1	TGTGCCAGCTCCCCTAGACAGGGAGAGATAATGAACACTGAAGCTTTCTTT	CASSPRQGEIMNTEAFF
-	TRBV6-2/TRBV6-3	few	TRBJ2-2	TGTGCCAGCAGTTCCTACAGGGTGAGGGACACCGGGGAGCTGTTTTTT	CASSSYRVRDTGELFF